This TCR beta chain appears in the sequencing data of a study of T cells in localized non-small cell lung cancer. The CDR3 sequence is 15 residues long. The V gene's germline CDR1 is WSHSY and CDR2 SAAADI. V dropped 4 bases and J dropped 1; count of bases not matched to a gene: 5. Using immunoSEQ multiplex PCR, the repertoire was profiled, and TCRdb retains in-frame clones only, with some absent. The profile shows thousands of clones, 35% to 45% of them singletons. The chain has TRBV10-2 and TRBJ2-3; 7 bases fit TRBD1. This clonotype originated in a female donor over 55 with stage I lung adenocarcinoma. Sequenced material: lung tumor tissue, taken before any cancer treatment. As DNA, the CDR3 is TGCGCCAGCAGTGGGGGGACAGCGCGCACAGATACGCAGTATTTT. Translating gives CASSGGTARTDTQYF.